This T cell receptor (beta chain) appears in the sequencing data of a study of blood T cell repertoires in COVID-19. The overall study: COVID-19 samples collected from the United States, Italy and Spain covered acute and convalescent phases. Sources were T cells, B-cell-depleted T cells, or PBMCs; the material itself was cDNA or gDNA.

Per the original methods: Reference gene primer amplification in the assay estimated nucleated cell counts. The method was immunoSEQ multiplex PCR; TCRdb's version includes in-frame clones alone and lacks a portion of them. Clone size and the V and J calls come from that table; the DNA yielded D and trimming. The table has approximately 46,000 clones, about 89% seen once. The CDR3 covers 15 residues. Germline CDR1 reads SGHAT; CDR2 reads FQNNGV. V lost 0 bases and J lost 4, with 12 bases in between. The rearrangement joins TRBV11-2 to TRBJ2-5, with a weak D call TRBD2 (6 bases). This sequence originates from a man between 60 and 75 years old with active or convalescent COVID-19. The sequenced material came from peripheral blood. The CDR3 bases are TGTGCCAGCAGCTTAGAAAGGGTGGGGGGAGAGACCCAGTACTTC. This sequence encodes CASSLERVGGETQYF.